The clone carrying this T cell receptor beta chain came up a few times. Its specificity is not known. The naive CD8 fraction comprised CD45RO-negative cells positively selected for CCR7 and excluded terminally differentiated effector memory CD45RA+ cells. Trimming took 4 bases from V and 0 from J; bases not matched to a gene: 2. This CDR3 is built from 16 residues. CDR1 is SGHTA and CDR2 is FQGNSA in the germline V gene. This record belongs to a study of shared clonotypes between healthy human individuals. Whole-study results and caveats: Sharing across four donors was highest in naive CD4 (around 5%) and lowest in memory CD8 (roughly 0.4%). Sampling was confined to blood; repertoires within tissues likely differ.

Profiled with immunoSEQ multiplex PCR; TCRdb holds only in-frame clones, not every one. Among about 680,000 clones listed, about 91% were seen once. The chain recombines TRBV7-2 with TRBJ2-7; 14 bases align to TRBD2. Sequenced: naive CD8+ T cells sorted from blood. The TCR sequence derives from a man in his thirties or forties in good health. The CDR3: CASSSGLAGVSYEQYF. The DNA for the CDR3 is TGTGCCAGCAGCTCGGGACTAGCGGGGGTCTCCTACGAGCAGTACTTC.